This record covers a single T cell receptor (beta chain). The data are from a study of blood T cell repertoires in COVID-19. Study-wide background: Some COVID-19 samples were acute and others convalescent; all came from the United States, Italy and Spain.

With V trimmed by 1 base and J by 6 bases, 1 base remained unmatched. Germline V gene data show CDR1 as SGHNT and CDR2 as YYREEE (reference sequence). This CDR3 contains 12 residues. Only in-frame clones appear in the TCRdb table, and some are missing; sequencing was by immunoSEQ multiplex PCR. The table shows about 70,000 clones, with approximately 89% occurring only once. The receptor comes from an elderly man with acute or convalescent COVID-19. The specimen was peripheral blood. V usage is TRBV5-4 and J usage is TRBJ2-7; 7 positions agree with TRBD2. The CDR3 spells CASSLSGGEQYF. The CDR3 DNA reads TGTGCCAGCAGCTTGTCGGGGGGCGAGCAGTACTTC.